This passage covers 18 T cell receptor beta chains from one sample sequenced in a study of regulatory and conventional T cells in RAG deficiency. Profiling relied on immunoSEQ multiplex PCR, and the TCRdb table lists in-frame clones only, not all of them. The data show some 23,000 clones, around 94% seen once. Conventional CD4+ T cells were sorted from blood as CD25-low CD127-high cells. These data also featured in a second study, about regulatory T cells. That work states: Amplification used 52 TRBV primers and 13 TRBJ primers.

The sample consisted of CD4+ T cells sorted from blood. All receptors come from a human donor in good health.

V gene TRBV10-3 combines with J gene TRBJ1-3, with D tentatively TRBD1 (6 bases). The CDR3 has 16 amino acids. CDR1 and CDR2 from the germline V gene are ENHRY and SYGVKD. V dropped 3 bases and J dropped 0 bases, with 12 bases sitting between them. CDR3 residues: CAISDPTGHSGNTIYF. The CDR3 DNA is TGTGCCATCAGTGACCCGACAGGCCACTCTGGAAACACCATATATTTT.

The V gene is TRBV30, the J gene TRBJ2-1; 8 bases line up with TRBD2. The CDR3 covers 15 residues. CDR1 GTSNPN and CDR2 SVGIG come from the germline V gene (reference sequence). The J segment lost 5 bases and the V segment lost 3 bases, leaving 9 bases of the junction unmatched. CDR3 amino acids: CAWSAGLEGHNEQFF. The CDR3 coding sequence is TGTGCCTGGAGCGCGGGACTAGAGGGTCACAATGAGCAGTTCTTC.

This chain uses TRBV27 with TRBJ2-7, with 9 positions matching TRBD2. Germline CDR1 is MNHEY and CDR2 is SMNVEV (reference sequence). There are 16 residues in the CDR3. Trimming took 8 bases from V and 2 from J; bases not matched to a gene: 13. The CDR3 nucleotides read TGTGCCAGCCGGCAAATGTCTAGCGGGAAAACCTACGAGCAGTACTTC. Translating it yields CASRQMSSGKTYEQYF.

This clone has a handful of counts. The chain uses TRBV7-9 and TRBJ1-6, with D possibly TRBD1 on 6 matching bases. V was cut by 4 bases and J by 4 bases, with 11 bases left in between. Looked up from germline, CDR1 is SEHNR and CDR2 is FQNEAQ (reference sequence). The CDR3 length is 15 residues. CDR3 DNA sequence: TGTGCCAGCAGCTACCTCGGGACATATAATTCACCCCTCCACTTT. It yields the protein CASSYLGTYNSPLHF.

The chain has TRBV5-1 and TRBJ2-2; TRBD1 might be the D (6 bases). V was shortened by 4 bases and J by 7 bases, with 17 bases between the two germline ends. Per germline, CDR1 SGHRS and CDR2 YFSETQ. The CDR3 spans 15 residues. The CDR3: CASSPGTPDGGELFF. DNA for the CDR3: TGCGCCAGCAGCCCCGGGACACCTGACGGCGGGGAGCTGTTTTTT.

The J gene is TRBJ2-5, the V gene TRBV5-1; TRBD2 aligns across 9 bases. The J segment lost 4 bases and the V segment lost 0 bases, leaving 4 bases of the junction unmatched. The CDR3 covers 15 residues. CDR1 and CDR2 (germline): SGHRS, YFSETQ. The CDR3 nucleotides are TGCGCCAGCAGCTTGGAAGGGACTAGCTCAGAGACCCAGTACTTC. Amino acid sequence: CASSLEGTSSETQYF.

The chain joins TRBV7-9 to TRBJ1-2; D unclear. CDR3 size: 14 residues. CDR1 SEHNR and CDR2 FQNEAQ come from the germline V gene (reference sequence). With 6 bases removed from V and 2 bases from J, the gap between germline ends came to 13 bases. The CDR3 coding sequence is TGTGCCAGCAGTCCCGGCGGGAAAAACTATGGCTACACCTTC. Translation: CASSPGGKNYGYTF.

V is TRBV7-9 and J is TRBJ2-7, with TRBD1 identical over 7 bases. V lost 6 bases and J lost 1; bases outside the gene matches: 0. CDR1 and CDR2 (germline): SEHNR, FQNEAQ (reference sequence). The CDR3 contains 12 residues. The CDR3 DNA sequence: TGTGCCAGCAGACAGGGGTCCTACGAGCAGTACTTC. Translated, it gives CASRQGSYEQYF. Based on the CDR3 plus reference TRBV7-9 and TRBJ2-7, the full variable domain is DTGVSQNPRHKITKRGQNVTFRCDPISEHNRLYWYRQTLGQGPEFLTYFQNEAQLEKSRLLSDRFSAERPKGSFSTLEIQRTEQGDSAMYLCASRQGSYEQYFGPGTRLTVT.

This sequence joins TRBV11-2 and TRBJ2-1; D unresolved. Trimming left V 0 bases short and J 13 bases short, with 10 bases between. CDR1 is SGHAT, CDR2 FQNNGV, per germline. The CDR3 is 12 amino acids. The CDR3 DNA sequence: TGTGCCAGCAGCTTAGATCCGCCCAAACAGTTCTTC. Translating it yields CASSLDPPKQFF. Complete variable domain (other parts from reference TRBV11-2 and TRBJ2-1): EAGVAQSPRYKIIEKRQSVAFWCNPISGHATLYWYQQILGQGPKLLIQFQNNGVVDDSQLPKDRFSAERLKGVDSTLKIQPAKLEDSAVYLCASSLDPPKQFFGPGTRLTVL.

The chain has TRBV15 and TRBJ2-1, with 11 positions matching TRBD2. With V trimmed by 1 base and J by 10 bases, 6 bases remained unmatched. CDR3 length: 15 residues. From germline, CDR1 is LNHNV and CDR2 YYDKDF (reference sequence). CDR3 nucleotides: TGTGCCACCAGCAGAGGTAGCGGGGGGGACTGGGAGCAGTTCTTC. Its translation: CATSRGSGGDWEQFF.

The V gene is TRBV12-5, the J gene TRBJ1-4, with D maybe TRBD1 (5 bases). V lost 8 bases to trimming and J lost 5 bases, with 15 bases between them. This CDR3 has 14 residues. Per the germline V gene, CDR1 is LGHNT and CDR2 is FRNRAP. Here the CDR3 DNA reads TGTGCTAGTTCCTCAATCGGGGGAAATGAAAAACTGTTTTTT. Protein product: CASSSIGGNEKLFF.

This chain uses TRBV9 with TRBJ2-5, with 9 bases aligning to TRBD2. The V gene's germline CDR1 is SGDLS and CDR2 YYNGEE. CDR3 length: 16 residues. V gave up 0 bases and J gave up 4 bases; unmatched junction bases: 7. CDR3 residues: CASSVAVSGGSETQYF. For the CDR3, the DNA is TGTGCCAGCAGCGTAGCTGTCAGCGGGGGGTCAGAGACCCAGTACTTC.

The chain uses TRBV7-9 and TRBJ2-7; perhaps TRBD1 as D (5 bases). This CDR3 is 15 amino acids long. The germline CDR1 and CDR2 sequences are SEHNR and FQNEAQ (reference sequence). The V and J ends lost 4 bases and 6 bases respectively, with 19 bases between them. The CDR3 bases are TGTGCCAGCAGCTCAGATGAACGAACAGGTTCCGAGCAGTACTTC. This translates into CASSSDERTGSEQYF. The variable domain in full, with the rest retrieved from reference TRBV7-9 and TRBJ2-7, is DTGVSQNPRHKITKRGQNVTFRCDPISEHNRLYWYRQTLGQGPEFLTYFQNEAQLEKSRLLSDRFSAERPKGSFSTLEIQRTEQGDSAMYLCASSSDERTGSEQYFGPGTRLTVT.

V gene TRBV6-5 combines with J gene TRBJ2-5; D gene unclear. V was trimmed by 0 bases and J by 2 bases, leaving 4 bases between them. The CDR3 contains 13 residues. CDR1 and CDR2 (germline): MNHEY, SVGAGI. CDR3 sequence reads: CASSYSIQETQYF. The CDR3 DNA reads TGTGCCAGCAGTTACTCGATTCAAGAGACCCAGTACTTC.

The chain recombines TRBV14 with TRBJ1-2, with no clear D. Germline V gene lookup returns CDR1 SGHDN and CDR2 FVKESK. V lost 1 base and J lost 6, with 9 bases in between. This CDR3 has 13 residues. The CDR3 region is CASSQAGVDGYTF. The CDR3 coding sequence is TGTGCCAGCAGCCAAGCCGGGGTGGATGGCTACACCTTC.

J is TRBJ1-6 and V is TRBV7-3, with 7 bases lining up with TRBD1. The V gene end was trimmed by 5 bases and the J gene end by 9 bases; junction bases not matched to a gene: 10. CDR1 is SGHTA, CDR2 FQGTGA, per germline. The CDR3 has 15 amino acids. CDR3 protein: CASSRTGQNGSPLHF. The CDR3 DNA sequence: TGTGCCAGCAGCCGAACGGGACAGAATGGTTCACCCCTCCACTTT. Together with reference TRBV7-3 and TRBJ1-6, the CDR3 gives the full variable domain: GAGVSQTPSNKVTEKGKYVELRCDPISGHTALYWYRQSLGQGPEFLIYFQGTGAADDSGLPNDRFFAVRPEGSVSTLKIQRTERGDSAVYLCASSRTGQNGSPLHFGNGTRLTVT.

This clone was counted a single time. The chain combines TRBV2 with TRBJ2-5; D call uncertain. CDR3 length: 13 amino acids. Looked up from germline, CDR1 is SNHLY and CDR2 is FYNNEI. The ends were cut back, 3 bases at V and 7 bases at J, with 12 bases in the middle. This CDR3 is CASSEGGLGTQYF. CDR3 in DNA: TGTGCCAGCAGTGAGGGTGGGTTAGGGACCCAGTACTTC.

The CDR3 loop reads CASSPGGRDSNQPQHF. In nucleotides, the CDR3 is TGTGCCAGCAGTCCCGGCGGGAGAGACTCCAATCAGCCCCAGCATTTT. V and J are TRBV28 and TRBJ1-5; no definite D call. The CDR3 sequence is 16 residues long. Trimming cost V 5 bases and J 3 bases, with 17 bases left between them. Germline V lookup: CDR1 MDHEN, CDR2 SYDVKM.